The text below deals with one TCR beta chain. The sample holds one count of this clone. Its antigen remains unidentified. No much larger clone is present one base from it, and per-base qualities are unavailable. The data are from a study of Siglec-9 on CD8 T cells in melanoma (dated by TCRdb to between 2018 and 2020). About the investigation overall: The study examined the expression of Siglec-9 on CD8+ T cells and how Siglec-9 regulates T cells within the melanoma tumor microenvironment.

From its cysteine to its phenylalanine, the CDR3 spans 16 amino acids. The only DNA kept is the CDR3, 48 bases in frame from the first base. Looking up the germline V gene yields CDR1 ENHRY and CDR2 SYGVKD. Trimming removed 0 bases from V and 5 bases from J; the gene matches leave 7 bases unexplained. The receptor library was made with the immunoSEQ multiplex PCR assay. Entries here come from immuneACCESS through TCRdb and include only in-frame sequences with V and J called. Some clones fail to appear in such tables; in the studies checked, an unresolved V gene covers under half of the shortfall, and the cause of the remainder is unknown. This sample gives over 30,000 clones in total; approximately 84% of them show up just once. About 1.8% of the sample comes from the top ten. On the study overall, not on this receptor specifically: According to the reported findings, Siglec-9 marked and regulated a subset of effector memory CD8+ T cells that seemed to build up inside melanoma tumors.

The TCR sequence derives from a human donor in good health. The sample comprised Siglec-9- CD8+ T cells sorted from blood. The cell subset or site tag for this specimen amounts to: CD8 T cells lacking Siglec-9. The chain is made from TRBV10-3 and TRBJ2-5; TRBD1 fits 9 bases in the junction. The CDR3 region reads CAISESSGQGVETQYF. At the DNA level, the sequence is TGTGCCATCAGTGAGTCTTCGGGACAGGGTGTGGAGACCCAGTACTTC.